This T cell receptor beta chain was profiled in a study of blood T cells in healthy people across ages. Whole-study results and caveats: TCR beta diversity per million T cells fell roughly linearly with age. Without sorted subsets, naive and antigen-experienced compartments could not be conclusively compared. It was the long-lived donors that had more naive CD4+ cells and higher diversity than aged donors.

Concerning this clonotype itself: Its target is not known.

The CDR3 sequence is 15 residues long. Germline V gene lookup returns CDR1 SGHTA and CDR2 FQGNSA. A second PCR, run for about 6 to 11 cycles, used a sample-barcoded 5' primer plus a J-beta primer mix. Each CDR3 protein is one row after TCRdb ran MiXCR on the 5' RACE reads. The sample has about a million distinct CDR3 sequences, roughly 51% seen once; the top ten hold about 22%. This TCR came from a woman aged 55-69 years in good health. The chain links TRBV7-2 to TRBJ2-5; D is uncertain. The J call is in doubt because the DNA end fits TRBJ2-7 better. Sequencing used blood. The CDR3 coding sequence is TGTGCCAGCAGTCGAAGCCCCTCGGGTACCTACGAGCAGTACTTC. Protein product: CASSRSPSGTYEQYF.